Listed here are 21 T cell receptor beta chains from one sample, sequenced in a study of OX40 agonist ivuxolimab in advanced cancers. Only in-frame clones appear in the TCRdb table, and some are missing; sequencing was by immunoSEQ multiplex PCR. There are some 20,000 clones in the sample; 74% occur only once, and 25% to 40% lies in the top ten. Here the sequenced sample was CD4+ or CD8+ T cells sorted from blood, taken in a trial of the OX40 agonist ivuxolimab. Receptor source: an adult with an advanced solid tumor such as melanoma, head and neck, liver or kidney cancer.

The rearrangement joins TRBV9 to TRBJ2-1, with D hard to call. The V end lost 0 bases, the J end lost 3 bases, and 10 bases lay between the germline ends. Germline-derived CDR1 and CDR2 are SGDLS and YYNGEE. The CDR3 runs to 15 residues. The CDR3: CASSVGGELYNEQFF. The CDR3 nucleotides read TGTGCCAGCAGCGTAGGAGGTGAACTCTACAATGAGCAGTTCTTC.

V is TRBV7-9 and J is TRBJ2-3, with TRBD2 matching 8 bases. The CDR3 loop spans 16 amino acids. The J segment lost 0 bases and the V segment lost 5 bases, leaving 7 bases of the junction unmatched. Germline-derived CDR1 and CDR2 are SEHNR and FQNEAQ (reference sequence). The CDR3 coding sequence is TGTGCCAGCAGCGCCCCTAGCGGGCCTAGCACAGATACGCAGTATTTT. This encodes CASSAPSGPSTDTQYF.

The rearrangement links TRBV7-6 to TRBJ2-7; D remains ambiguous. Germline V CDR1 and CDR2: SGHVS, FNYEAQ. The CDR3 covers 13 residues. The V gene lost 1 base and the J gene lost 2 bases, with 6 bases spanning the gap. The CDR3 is CASSLGETYEQYF. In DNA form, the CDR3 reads TGTGCCAGCAGCTTAGGAGAGACCTACGAGCAGTACTTC.

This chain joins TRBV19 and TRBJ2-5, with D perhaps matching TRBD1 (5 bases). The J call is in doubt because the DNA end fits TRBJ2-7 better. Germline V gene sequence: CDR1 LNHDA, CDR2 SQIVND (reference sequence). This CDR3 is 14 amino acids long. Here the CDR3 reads CASSIGAGSYEQYF. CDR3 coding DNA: TGTGCCAGTAGTATCGGCGCAGGGTCCTACGAGCAGTACTTC.

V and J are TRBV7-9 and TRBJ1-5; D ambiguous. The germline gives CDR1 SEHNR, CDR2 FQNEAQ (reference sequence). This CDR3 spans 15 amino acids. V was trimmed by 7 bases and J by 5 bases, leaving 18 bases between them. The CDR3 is CASTSGLTMDQPQHF. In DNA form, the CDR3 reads TGTGCCAGCACCTCTGGTCTGACAATGGATCAGCCCCAGCATTTT.

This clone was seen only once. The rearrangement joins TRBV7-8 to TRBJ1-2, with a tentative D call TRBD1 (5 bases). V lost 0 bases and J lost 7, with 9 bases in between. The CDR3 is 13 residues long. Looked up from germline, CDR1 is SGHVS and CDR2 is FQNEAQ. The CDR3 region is CASSLAQGGGYTF. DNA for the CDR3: TGTGCCAGCAGCTTAGCGCAGGGAGGTGGCTACACCTTC.

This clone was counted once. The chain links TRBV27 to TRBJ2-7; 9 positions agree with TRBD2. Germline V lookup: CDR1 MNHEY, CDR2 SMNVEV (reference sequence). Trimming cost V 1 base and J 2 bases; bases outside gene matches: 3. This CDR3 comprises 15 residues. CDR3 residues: CASSLFGLAPYEQYF. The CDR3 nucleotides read TGTGCCAGCAGTTTATTCGGACTAGCGCCCTACGAGCAGTACTTC.

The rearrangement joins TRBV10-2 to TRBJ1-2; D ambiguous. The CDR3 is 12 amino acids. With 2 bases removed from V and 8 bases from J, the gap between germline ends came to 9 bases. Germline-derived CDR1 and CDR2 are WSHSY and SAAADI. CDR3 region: CASSEVGGGYTF. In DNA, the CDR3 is TGCGCCAGCAGTGAGGTAGGCGGAGGCTACACCTTC.

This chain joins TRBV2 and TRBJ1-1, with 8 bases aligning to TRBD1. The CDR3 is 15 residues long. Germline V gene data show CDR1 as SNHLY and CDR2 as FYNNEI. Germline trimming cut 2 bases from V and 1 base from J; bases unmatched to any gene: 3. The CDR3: CASSERTGTNTEAFF. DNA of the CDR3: TGTGCCAGCAGTGAAAGGACAGGGACGAACACTGAAGCTTTCTTT.

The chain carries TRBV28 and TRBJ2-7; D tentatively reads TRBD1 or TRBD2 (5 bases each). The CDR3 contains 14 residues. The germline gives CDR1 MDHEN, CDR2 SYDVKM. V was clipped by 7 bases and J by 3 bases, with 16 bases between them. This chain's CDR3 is CASISGASHYEQYF. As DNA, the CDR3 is TGTGCCAGCATCTCCGGGGCCAGTCACTACGAGCAGTACTTC. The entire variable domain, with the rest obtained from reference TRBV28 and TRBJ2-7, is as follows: DVKVTQSSRYLVKRTGEKVFLECVQDMDHENMFWYRQDPGLGLRLIYFSYDVKMKEKGDIPEGYSVSREKKERFSLILESASTNQTSMYLCASISGASHYEQYFGPGTRLTVT.

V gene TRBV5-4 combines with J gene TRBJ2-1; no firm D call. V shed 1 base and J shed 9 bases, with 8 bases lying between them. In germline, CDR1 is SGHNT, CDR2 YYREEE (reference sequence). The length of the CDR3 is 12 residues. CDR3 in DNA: TGTGCCAGCAGCTTGACGGCAGGTGAGCAGTTCTTC. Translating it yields CASSLTAGEQFF.

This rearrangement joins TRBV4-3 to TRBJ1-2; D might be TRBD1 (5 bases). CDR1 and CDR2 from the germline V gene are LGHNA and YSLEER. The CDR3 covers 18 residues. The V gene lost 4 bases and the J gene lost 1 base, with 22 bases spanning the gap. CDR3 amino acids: CASSLHRAGTADNYGYTF. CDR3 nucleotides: TGCGCCAGCAGCCTGCATCGGGCAGGGACTGCGGATAACTATGGCTACACCTTC.

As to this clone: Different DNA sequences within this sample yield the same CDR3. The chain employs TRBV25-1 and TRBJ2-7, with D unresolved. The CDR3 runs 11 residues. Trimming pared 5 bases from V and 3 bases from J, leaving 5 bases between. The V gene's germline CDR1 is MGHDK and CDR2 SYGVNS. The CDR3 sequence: CASSQGYEQYF. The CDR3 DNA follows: TGTGCCAGCAGTCAAGGCTACGAGCAGTACTTC.

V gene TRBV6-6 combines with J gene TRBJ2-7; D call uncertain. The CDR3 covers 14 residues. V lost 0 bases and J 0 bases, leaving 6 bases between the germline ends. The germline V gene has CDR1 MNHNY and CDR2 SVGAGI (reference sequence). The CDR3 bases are TGTGCCAGCAGTTACTCGGTGAGCTCCTACGAGCAGTACTTC. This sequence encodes CASSYSVSSYEQYF.

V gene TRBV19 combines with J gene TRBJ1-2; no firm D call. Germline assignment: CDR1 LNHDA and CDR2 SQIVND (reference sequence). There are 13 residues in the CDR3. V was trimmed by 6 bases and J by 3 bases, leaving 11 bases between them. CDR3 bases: TGTGCCAGTAGGCAAGAGGGAGACTATGGCTACACCTTC. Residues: CASRQEGDYGYTF.

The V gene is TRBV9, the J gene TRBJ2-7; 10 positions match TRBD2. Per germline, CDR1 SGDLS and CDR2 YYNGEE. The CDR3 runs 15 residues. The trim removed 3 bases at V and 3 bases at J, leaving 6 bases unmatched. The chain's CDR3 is CASSASSGSSYEQYF. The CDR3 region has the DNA TGTGCCAGCAGCGCCTCTAGCGGGAGTAGCTACGAGCAGTACTTC.

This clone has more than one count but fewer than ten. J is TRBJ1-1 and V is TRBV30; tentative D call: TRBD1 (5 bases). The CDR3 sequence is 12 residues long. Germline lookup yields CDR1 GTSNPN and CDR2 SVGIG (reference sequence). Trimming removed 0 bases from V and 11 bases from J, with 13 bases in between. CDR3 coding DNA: TGTGCCTGGAGTGTAATGACACGGGACGCTTTCTTT. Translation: CAWSVMTRDAFF.

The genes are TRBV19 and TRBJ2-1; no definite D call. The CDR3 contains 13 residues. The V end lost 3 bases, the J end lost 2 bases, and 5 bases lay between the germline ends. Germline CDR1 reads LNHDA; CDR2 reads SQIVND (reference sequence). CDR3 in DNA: TGTGCCAGTAGTATCACAGCCTACAATGAGCAGTTCTTC. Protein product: CASSITAYNEQFF.

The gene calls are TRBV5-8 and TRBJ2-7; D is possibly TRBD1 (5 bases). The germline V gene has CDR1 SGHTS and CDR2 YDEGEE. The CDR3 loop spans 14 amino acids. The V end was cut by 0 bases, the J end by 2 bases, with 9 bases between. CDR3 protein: CASSLVTVPYEQYF. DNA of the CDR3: TGTGCCAGCAGCTTGGTGACAGTTCCCTACGAGCAGTACTTC.

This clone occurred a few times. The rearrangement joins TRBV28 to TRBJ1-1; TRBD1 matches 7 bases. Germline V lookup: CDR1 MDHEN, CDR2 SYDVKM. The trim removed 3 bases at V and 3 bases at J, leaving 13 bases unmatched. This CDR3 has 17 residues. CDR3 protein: CASSLEPTGLYDTEAFF. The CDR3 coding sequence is TGTGCCAGCAGTTTGGAGCCGACAGGGCTATATGACACTGAAGCTTTCTTT.

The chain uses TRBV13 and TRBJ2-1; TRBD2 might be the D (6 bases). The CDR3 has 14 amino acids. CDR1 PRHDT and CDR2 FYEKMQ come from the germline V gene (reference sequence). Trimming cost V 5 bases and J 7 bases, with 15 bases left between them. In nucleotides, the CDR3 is TGTGCCAGCAGCCCGGGGGATGGGAAAAATGAGCAGTTCTTC. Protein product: CASSPGDGKNEQFF.